Each of the 28 T cell receptor beta chains below was sequenced from the same sample in a study of neurological immune-mediated disorders (dated by TCRdb to about 2019). The method behind the library was 5' RACE. TCRdb shows the sequencer as Illumina HiSeq 2500. Using fastp at Q25 and MiXCR, TCRdb reprocessed the public reads and kept productive beta chains. Rows merge per CDR3 protein into single entries with the most common DNA and genes. The sample table lists tens of thousands of distinct CDR3 sequences, 14% of them with a count of one. Roughly 30% of the sample is in the top ten clones. Sequenced sample: PBMCs. All receptors come from a woman between 50 and 59 years old with HTLV-1-associated myelopathy (HAM/TSP).

This clonotype was found many times. This chain uses TRBV5-6 with TRBJ1-1, with D unclear. V dropped 0 bases and J dropped 5 bases, with 11 bases sitting between them. Per the germline V gene, CDR1 is SGHDT and CDR2 is YYEEEE. This CDR3 is 14 amino acids long. In nucleotides, the CDR3 is TGTGCCAGCAGCTTGGAGGGTAGAGTGACTGAAGCTTTCTTT. Translating it yields CASSLEGRVTEAFF.

This clonotype has at least ten counts. J is TRBJ2-2 and V is TRBV9; 9 bases match TRBD2. The CDR3 length is 16 residues. The germline V gene encodes CDR1 SGDLS and CDR2 YYNGEE. The V segment lost 0 bases and the J segment 3 bases; nucleotides outside the gene matches: 3. The CDR3 sequence is CASSVDVAGDTGELFF. In DNA form, the CDR3 reads TGTGCCAGCAGCGTAGATGTAGCGGGGGACACCGGGGAGCTGTTTTTT.

This clonotype was observed at least ten times. The rearrangement joins TRBV7-2 to TRBJ1-1; 8 bases are shared with TRBD1. The trim removed 6 bases at V and 4 bases at J, leaving 7 bases unmatched. Germline V gene data show CDR1 as SGHTA and CDR2 as FQGNSA. The CDR3 contains 14 residues. CDR3 sequence reads: CASSGQGPGTEAFF. The DNA for the CDR3 is TGTGCCAGCAGTGGACAGGGACCGGGCACTGAAGCTTTCTTT.

The V call is TRBV20-1, the J call TRBJ2-3; 9 nucleotides match TRBD2. Germline V CDR1 and CDR2: DFQATT, SNEGSKA (reference sequence). V trimming: 2 bases; J trimming: 1 base; junction bases outside the gene matches: 10. This CDR3 is built from 17 residues. The CDR3 loop reads CSARFSRGGAGTDTQYF. Written as DNA, the CDR3 is TGCAGTGCTAGATTCTCGCGCGGGGGGGCGGGCACAGATACGCAGTATTTT.

Concerning this clonotype: Germline and junction disagree at one end, which may indicate a read error. The gene calls are TRBV12-3 or TRBV12-4 and TRBJ2-2, with D possibly being TRBD1 or TRBD2 (5 bases each). The CDR3 is 13 residues long. Written as DNA, the CDR3 is TGTGCCAGCAGTTCCTTGGGGGACGGGGATCTGTTTTTT. As protein: CASSSLGDGDLFF.

In this sample, this clonotype turned up many times. The V and J genes are TRBV20-1 and TRBJ1-5, with D maybe TRBD1 (5 bases). Trimming stripped 3 bases from V and 1 base from J, with 10 bases between. The germline CDR1 and CDR2 sequences are DFQATT and SNEGSKA (reference sequence). The CDR3 is made up of 14 amino acids. The CDR3 loop is CSASQGSSNQPQHF. CDR3 DNA: TGCAGTGCTAGCCAGGGTTCGAGCAATCAGCCCCAGCATTTT.

This clonotype was counted ten times or more. The chain couples TRBV2 to TRBJ1-2; D unclear. Looked up from germline, CDR1 is SNHLY and CDR2 is FYNNEI. Trimming stripped 7 bases from V and 1 base from J, with 19 bases between. This CDR3 has 16 residues. The CDR3 sequence is CASTGPSTDDNYGYTF. The DNA of the CDR3 is TGTGCCAGCACGGGCCCCTCCACGGATGATAACTATGGCTACACCTTC.

As to this clonotype: The CDR3 does not end in the conserved phenylalanine or tryptophan, so this is likely a read error. V gene TRBV5-1 combines with J gene TRBJ2-2; D possibly corresponds to TRBD2 (6 bases). CDR3 size: 14 residues. V was clipped by 10 bases and J by 5 bases, with 18 bases between them. Germline CDR1 and CDR2: SGHRS and YFSETQ. The CDR3 loop is CACWGDGRTGELFL. CDR3 DNA: TGCGCCTGTTGGGGGGACGGCAGAACCGGGGAGCTGTTTTTG.

The chain has TRBV20-1 and TRBJ1-2, with TRBD1 matching 10 bases. The CDR3 extends over 13 amino acids. The germline V gene has CDR1 DFQATT and CDR2 SNEGSKA (reference sequence). V lost 5 bases, J lost 8 bases, and 8 bases stayed unmatched. This CDR3 is CSAVRQGARGYTF. CDR3 in DNA: TGCAGTGCTGTACGACAGGGGGCGAGGGGCTACACCTTC.

This clonotype has a count of ten or more. The gene calls are TRBV9 and TRBJ2-3, with D perhaps matching TRBD2 (7 bases). Germline-derived CDR1 and CDR2 are SGDLS and YYNGEE. V was shortened by 0 bases and J by 0 bases, with 14 bases between the two germline ends. The CDR3 is made up of 17 amino acids. The CDR3 loop is CASSVVGGGPSTDTQYF. The CDR3 DNA follows: TGTGCCAGCAGCGTAGTTGGGGGGGGCCCTAGCACAGATACGCAGTATTTT. Full variable domain (rest looked up from reference TRBV9 and TRBJ2-3): DSGVTQTPKHLITATGQRVTLRCSPRSGDLSVYWYQQSLDQGLQFLIQYYNGEERAKGNILERFSAQQFPDLHSELNLSSLELGDSALYFCASSVVGGGPSTDTQYFGPGTRLTVL.

This clonotype was recorded at least ten times. The rearrangement links TRBV5-5 to TRBJ1-1; unclear D gene. V shed 2 bases and J shed 1 base, with 9 bases lying between them. This CDR3 is 14 amino acids long. Germline assignment: CDR1 SGHKS and CDR2 YYEKEE (reference sequence). CDR3 loop: CASSLEFGNTEAFF. The CDR3 bases are TGTGCCAGCAGCTTAGAATTTGGGAACACTGAAGCTTTCTTT.

Ten or more counts support this clonotype. The chain joins TRBV6-5 to TRBJ2-3, with D possibly being TRBD1 or TRBD2 (5 bases each). The germline V gene encodes CDR1 MNHEY and CDR2 SVGAGI. The CDR3 extends over 13 amino acids. V gave up 2 bases and J gave up 6 bases, with 9 bases separating them. The CDR3 spells CASSYVGVDTQYF. As DNA, the CDR3 is TGTGCCAGCAGTTACGTGGGGGTGGATACGCAGTATTTT.

Ten or more counts support this clonotype. This chain joins TRBV28 and TRBJ2-5; no reliable D call. This CDR3 spans 11 amino acids. Germline CDR1 reads MDHEN; CDR2 reads SYDVKM. V gave up 7 bases and J gave up 7 bases, with 10 bases separating them. CDR3 in amino acids: CASTLERTQYF. DNA of the CDR3: TGTGCCAGCACCCTTGAACGGACCCAGTACTTC.

This clonotype was seen repeatedly, ten times or more. The chain couples TRBV20-1 to TRBJ1-2, with D hard to call. V was shortened by 5 bases and J by 4 bases, with 17 bases between the two germline ends. CDR1 and CDR2 (germline): DFQATT, SNEGSKA (reference sequence). The CDR3 extends over 14 amino acids. CDR3 region: CSAQSRDWSYGYTF. CDR3 nucleotide sequence: TGCAGTGCTCAATCTCGGGATTGGAGCTATGGCTACACCTTC.

The table lists this clonotype with many counts. The rearrangement uses TRBV12-3 or TRBV12-4 and TRBJ2-1, with a weak D call TRBD2 (5 bases). Trimming took 6 bases from V and 2 from J, leaving 14 bases between them. The CDR3 contains 15 residues. In nucleotides, the CDR3 is TGTGCCAGCAGGAGGTTCGAGGGCCCCTACAATGAGCAGTTCTTC. As protein: CASRRFEGPYNEQFF.

This clonotype came up many times. This chain links TRBV7-2 with TRBJ2-3, with no clear D. The germline CDR1 and CDR2 sequences are SGHTA and FQGNSA. The CDR3 is 15 amino acids. V was trimmed by 1 base and J by 2 bases, leaving 10 bases between them. CDR3 in DNA: TGTGCCAGCAGCTTAGGGCCAGGATACACAGATACGCAGTATTTT. This codes for CASSLGPGYTDTQYF.

This clonotype was seen ten or more times. The chain employs TRBV5-6 and TRBJ2-2, with D tentatively TRBD2 (5 bases). V was cut by 0 bases and J by 4 bases, with 7 bases left in between. The length of the CDR3 is 14 residues. Germline V lookup: CDR1 SGHDT, CDR2 YYEEEE. CDR3 nucleotide sequence: TGTGCCAGCAGCTTGGACAGCGGCACCGGGGAGCTGTTTTTT. Amino acids: CASSLDSGTGELFF.

Many counts were recorded for this clonotype. The V gene is TRBV6-8, the J gene TRBJ2-3, with 7 bases that match TRBD2. Trimming removed 9 bases from V and 2 bases from J; junction bases left unmatched: 14. CDR1 is MNHGY and CDR2 is SAAAGT in the germline V gene. The CDR3 has 16 amino acids. CDR3 DNA: TGTGCCAGTATGGGTCTGGGGGGGGGATACACAGATACGCAGTATTTT. Translating it yields CASMGLGGGYTDTQYF.

V is TRBV6-6 and J is TRBJ2-3; TRBD1 matches 8 bases. The CDR3 sequence is 15 residues long. Germline V gene sequence: CDR1 MNHNY, CDR2 SVGAGI (reference sequence). V lost 5 bases and J lost 11; bases outside the gene matches: 15. CDR3 in amino acids: CASSQPDRGIYKQYF. In DNA, the CDR3 is TGTGCCAGCAGTCAACCCGACAGGGGTATATATAAGCAGTATTTT.

This clonotype was detected ten times or more. The chain has TRBV7-2 and TRBJ2-7; possible D gene TRBD2, 7 bases. The CDR3 has 14 amino acids. Trimming took 1 base from V and 5 from J, leaving 12 bases between them. Germline V lookup: CDR1 SGHTA, CDR2 FQGNSA. This CDR3 reads CASSLVGGAHEQYF. CDR3 nucleotides: TGTGCCAGCAGCTTAGTAGGGGGGGCACACGAGCAGTACTTC.

By its share, this clonotype is medium-sized. V usage is TRBV21-1 and J usage is TRBJ2-3; the DNA was not compared with TRBD1, the D call given in the table. TRBV21-1 has pseudogene status. This CDR3 has 16 residues. The CDR3 protein is CASPNKPGQPTDTQYF. In DNA form, the CDR3 reads TGTGCCAGCCCTAATAAACCAGGACAGCCCACAGATACGCAGTATTTT.

This clonotype turned up a few times. V gene TRBV7-9 combines with J gene TRBJ1-1; the D gene is possibly TRBD1 (5 bases). The CDR3 totals 13 residues. CDR1 and CDR2 from the germline V gene are SEHNR and FQNEAQ (reference sequence). The ends were cut back, 1 base at V and 7 bases at J, with 10 bases in the middle. Here the CDR3 reads CASSLGYQGEAFF. DNA of the CDR3: TGTGCCAGCAGCTTAGGGTATCAGGGTGAAGCTTTCTTT.

This clonotype was counted many times. The chain carries TRBV29-1 and TRBJ1-2; D call uncertain. CDR3 length equals 8 residues. Germline V lookup: CDR1 SQVTM, CDR2 ANQGSEA. Trimming removed 3 bases at V and 11 bases at J, with 4 bases between. The CDR3 spells CSVELYTF. The CDR3 nucleotides are TGCAGCGTTGAGTTGTACACCTTC.

This clonotype was seen many times. The chain links TRBV7-6 to TRBJ2-5; 9 bases align to TRBD1. The CDR3 extends over 15 amino acids. Looked up from germline, CDR1 is SGHVS and CDR2 is FNYEAQ. With V trimmed by 5 bases and J by 5 bases, 9 bases remained unmatched. The CDR3 DNA sequence: TGTGCCAGCAGCCGGAGGGACAGGGTTGGTGAGACCCAGTACTTC. Residues: CASSRRDRVGETQYF.

This clonotype was counted at least ten times. The chain carries TRBV7-2 and TRBJ2-5; 11 bases line up with TRBD2. The CDR3 is made up of 16 amino acids. CDR1 and CDR2 from the germline V gene are SGHTA and FQGNSA. V shed 1 base, J shed 2 bases, and the junction held 3 bases outside the gene matches. CDR3 region: CASSLGLAGGQETQYF. CDR3 in DNA: TGTGCCAGCAGCTTAGGGCTAGCGGGGGGACAAGAGACCCAGTACTTC.

This clonotype was found many times. V and J are TRBV10-1 and TRBJ2-7; 9 bases fit TRBD1. CDR1 is WNHNN and CDR2 is SYGVQD in the germline V gene (reference sequence). V gave up 6 bases and J gave up 1 base; unmatched junction bases: 4. The CDR3 runs to 14 residues. The CDR3 DNA reads as TGCGCCAGCAGCCGGGACAGGGTTTCCTACGAGCAGTACTTC. It codes for CASSRDRVSYEQYF.

This clonotype appeared many times. V gene TRBV6-2 or TRBV6-3 combines with J gene TRBJ2-7; D may be TRBD2 (6 bases). The V end was cut by 6 bases, the J end by 7 bases, with 19 bases between. The CDR3 has 14 amino acids. Germline V gives CDR1 MNHEY, CDR2 SVGEGT. CDR3 in amino acids: CASSRLVLGGEQYF. The CDR3, as DNA: TGTGCCAGCAGCCGACTAGTTCTCGGGGGAGAGCAGTACTTC.

About this clonotype: This could be a read error, since a much larger clone is one nucleotide away. The CDR3: CASSLESLCFTF. CDR3 DNA: TGTGCCAGCAGCTTAGAATCACTGTGTTTTACCTTC. The chain has TRBV7-2 and TRBJ1-2; unclear D gene. CDR3 length: 12 amino acids. V lost 1 base to trimming and J lost 14 bases, with 14 bases between them. Germline lookup yields CDR1 SGHTA and CDR2 FQGNSA.